This TCR beta chain was identified in a study of T cells in Graves' hyperthyroidism and ophthalmopathy (dated by TCRdb to about 2019). Background for the entire study: Peripheral blood was sampled at the time of initial diagnosis, prior to any treatment. To identify distinguishing TCR V-J signatures, a discovery cohort of 90 to 100 patients was used, comprising roughly 45 with Graves' ophthalmopathy and around 57 with stable Graves' hyperthyroidism. Whether ophthalmopathy could be predicted prospectively was tested in an independent validation cohort made up of about 20 hyperthyroidism patients plus 17 patients who later progressed to ophthalmopathy. The approximately 95 discovery patients were divided at random into training and test sets in a 7:3 ratio. In several Graves' hyperthyroidism patients, the study also compared T-cell repertoires from thyroid tissue with T-cell repertoires from blood. Once sampling was done, hyperthyroidism patients were given methimazole at a starting dose of 30 mg daily, whereas ophthalmopathy patients were given high-dose intravenous methylprednisolone. The paper reports TCR Vbeta CDR3 sequencing of 140 or so peripheral blood samples: 40 to 45 ophthalmopathy, some 80 hyperthyroidism and about 17 progressor patients.

Including the terminal cysteine and phenylalanine, the CDR3 comprises 16 residues. CDR3 DNA only is kept here, 48 bases in frame from base 1. V is trimmed back by 2 bases and J by 8 bases, and the junction contains 9 bases that no gene match accounts for. From the germline V gene, CDR1 is MNHEY and CDR2 is SVGEGT. TCR beta CDR3 regions were amplified from RNA transcripts. For the first round of RT-PCR on the TCR CDR3, the HTBI primer set was used together with the Qiagen OneStep RT-PCR kit. A second multiplex PCR round built the libraries, followed by size selection and purification. The libraries were sequenced on an Illumina HiSeq2000 using paired-end 100 bp reads. Processing in the source paper ran as follows. Raw data were processed with SOAPnuke, discarding reads with adapters, uncalled bases, mean Phred below 15, or no exact constant-primer or identifier match. High-quality paired reads were merged with COPE v1.2.5, and unique nucleotide sequences were defined as clonotypes. Clonotypes were aligned to IMGT TRBV, TRBD and TRBJ reference segments using MiTCR v1.1. The analysis included only V-J combinations with a frequency above 0.0001, which together covered over 98% of the repertoires. A TCS score was defined as the ratio between F50 (clonal expansion) and ExV (chaos), using BLOSUM62-based TCRdist between CDR3 peptides within each V-J. Welch's t-statistics and random forest reduced 500 to 550 V-J features to some 14, which were used in a naive Bayes classifier (R e1071). TCRdb reworked the public reads: Q25 trimming with fastp, MiXCR clone assembly, productive beta chains retained. Each record represents a unique CDR3 protein, reported with the most common genes and DNA among its rows. The V and J calls and clone size are TCRdb's, not the authors'. In this sample the table shows approximately 630,000 distinct CDR3 sequences, about 16% of which occur a single time. Around 4% of the sample lies in the top ten.

Graves' hyperthyroidism was defined as stable when no progression to ophthalmopathy occurred over 18 months of follow-up. Hyperthyroidism patients were newly diagnosed, had a disease duration of under 2 months, and were aged 18 to 65 years. Patients with uncontrolled infections, other autoimmune diseases, pregnancy or lactation were excluded. Diagnoses were established on the basis of clinical symptoms, serum thyroxine and TRAb, thyroid ultrasound, and orbital computed tomography. PBMCs were separated from under 11 ml of fresh peripheral blood using Ficoll-Paque density gradient centrifugation. Total RNA was extracted using Trizol reagent, and RNA quality was assessed on an Agilent 2100 Bioanalyzer. On the study overall, not on this receptor specifically: Most expanded thyroid clonotypes (frequency above 0.001) were also found in blood, which suggests that blood repertoires may mirror thyroid immune responses. No statistical method was used to fix the sample size in advance, and group allocation was not hidden from the investigators. A model built on a 13 V-J signature distinguished ophthalmopathy from stable hyperthyroidism, reaching around 87% sensitivity and 81.08% specificity in cross-validation and 80%/75% in testing. In validation, the model predicted progression to ophthalmopathy a median of approximately 6.6 months before onset, with roughly 68% sensitivity and about 72% specificity.

Comments on this clonotype: The antigen it recognizes is unknown. Qualities for individual bases were not recorded, and no much larger clone is one base off.

Sequences were obtained from blood. This sequence was found in a woman between 25 and 40 years old with Graves' hyperthyroidism. The V and J segments used are TRBV6-2 or TRBV6-3 and TRBJ2-1, with 10 bases matching TRBD2. The nucleotides are TGTGCCAGCAGTTACGGGCTAGCGGGAGTCGCCTATGAGCAGTTCTTC. This gives the protein CASSYGLAGVAYEQFF.